The T cell receptor beta chain under discussion was sequenced for a study of naive and memory T cell subsets. Whole-blood samples were 2 to 3 ml of peripheral blood from healthy adult volunteers. At least ten counts were recorded for this clonotype. Germline V gene lookup returns CDR1 MNHNY and CDR2 SVGAGI (reference sequence). This CDR3 region has 9 residues. V was pared by 6 bases and J by 11 bases, with 2 bases between. For blood and skin samples, reverse transcription used TCR alpha and beta constant primers. The SP2 primer and nested alpha and beta constant region primers amplified ligated cDNA in four rounds. Each CDR3 protein gets one entry after TCRdb re-called the 5' RACE reads with MiXCR. The sample shows about 20,000 distinct CDR3 sequences, around 4.2% of them seen only once.

This clonotype was sampled from a male donor in good health. This chain joins TRBV6-6 and TRBJ1-6; D ambiguous. The CDR3 region has the DNA TGTGCCAGCAGCCCACCCCTCCACTTT. Its translation: CASSPPLHF.